This section outlines one T cell receptor beta chain sequence together with its context. Its antigen is unknown. This record comes from a study of shared clonotypes between healthy human individuals. The wider study: A couple of women and three men aged 18 to 49 made up the donors. Findings and limits, study-wide: A handful of donors had roughly 5% of their naive CD4 clonotypes in common.

This CDR3 spans 15 amino acids. Germline V gene data show CDR1 as SGHNT and CDR2 as YYREEE (reference sequence). Trimming took 4 bases from V and 0 from J, leaving 12 bases between them. In the naive CD8 group, cells lacked CD45RO and were positively selected for CCR7, so terminally differentiated effector memory CD45RA+ cells were left out. Execution of the assay was at deep level. Assay: immunoSEQ multiplex PCR; the TCRdb copy retains only in-frame clones and omits some. The data hold hundreds of thousands of clones, with around 96% observed a single time. The clonotype comes from a woman under 40 in good health. Sequencing was carried out using naive CD8+ T cells sorted from blood. V usage is TRBV5-4 and J usage is TRBJ2-3, with D possibly called TRBD1 or TRBD2 (5 bases each). The CDR3 sequence is CASSPRDASTDTQYF. The CDR3 DNA reads as TGTGCCAGCAGCCCCCGGGACGCAAGCACAGATACGCAGTATTTT.